This T cell receptor beta chain was captured by sequencing in a study of T cells in localized non-small cell lung cancer. Clones were sequenced by immunoSEQ multiplex PCR, and TCRdb holds only the in-frame ones, with some missing. The profile covers roughly 39,000 clones, with 79% appearing a single time and roughly 35% taken by the ten largest. Trimming removed 0 bases from V and 3 bases from J; junction bases left unmatched: 2. This CDR3 spans 15 amino acids. Germline V CDR1 and CDR2: SGHTA, FQGNSA. This receptor was identified in a woman aged 35 to 75 with stage II squamous cell lung carcinoma. V is TRBV7-2 and J is TRBJ2-7; 10 bases align to TRBD1. The specimen was PBMCs, collected before any cancer treatment. The CDR3 protein is CASSLAGTGVYEQYF. Written as DNA, the CDR3 is TGTGCCAGCAGCTTAGCCGGGACAGGGGTCTACGAGCAGTACTTC.